A single sample gave rise to the 3 T cell receptor beta chains below, sequenced in a study of blood T cell repertoires in COVID-19. Libraries were prepared by immunoSEQ multiplex PCR; TCRdb keeps only in-frame clonotypes and omits some of them. The sample consists of 350,000 or so clones, approximately 83% of them appearing once. Sequencing input: PBMCs or T cells enriched from blood (not recorded which). The receptors derive from a middle-aged woman with acute COVID-19.

The chain has TRBV5-6 and TRBJ2-3, with 8 positions matching TRBD2. Germline CDR1 reads SGHDT; CDR2 reads YYEEEE. This CDR3 has 17 amino acids. The junction had 11 bases not matched to a gene; V was cut back by 3 bases and J by 2 bases. CDR3 sequence: CASSSVSSGFNTDTQYF. The CDR3 region has the DNA TGTGCCAGCAGCTCAGTGTCTAGCGGGTTTAACACAGATACGCAGTATTTT.

The chain links TRBV7-9 to TRBJ2-1, with 13 bases that match TRBD2. The germline gives CDR1 SEHNR, CDR2 FQNEAQ (reference sequence). This CDR3 is 17 amino acids long. Trimming cost V 3 bases and J 6 bases; bases outside gene matches: 8. The CDR3 bases are TGTGCCAGCAGCTTGGGGGGACTAGCGGGATTGAGCAATGAGCAGTTCTTC. Its translation is CASSLGGLAGLSNEQFF.

The chain couples TRBV7-9 to TRBJ1-6; no firm D call. Germline loops: CDR1 SEHNR, CDR2 FQNEAQ (reference sequence). This CDR3 has 12 amino acids. V dropped 5 bases and J dropped 10 bases, with 9 bases sitting between them. The chain's CDR3 is CASSGMGSPLHF. The CDR3 DNA is TGTGCCAGCAGCGGAATGGGCTCACCCCTCCACTTT.